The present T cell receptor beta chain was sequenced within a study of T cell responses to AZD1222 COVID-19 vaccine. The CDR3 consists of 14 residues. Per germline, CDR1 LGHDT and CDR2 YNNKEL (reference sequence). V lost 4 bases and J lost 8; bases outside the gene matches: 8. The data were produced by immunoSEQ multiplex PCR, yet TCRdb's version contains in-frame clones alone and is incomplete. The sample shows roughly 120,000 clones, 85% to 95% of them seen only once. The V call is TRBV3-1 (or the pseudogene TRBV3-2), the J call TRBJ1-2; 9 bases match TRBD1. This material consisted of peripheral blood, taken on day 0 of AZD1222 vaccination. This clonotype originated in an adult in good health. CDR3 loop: CASSLGDRAGGYTF. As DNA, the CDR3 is TGTGCCAGCAGCCTAGGGGACAGGGCGGGAGGCTACACCTTC.